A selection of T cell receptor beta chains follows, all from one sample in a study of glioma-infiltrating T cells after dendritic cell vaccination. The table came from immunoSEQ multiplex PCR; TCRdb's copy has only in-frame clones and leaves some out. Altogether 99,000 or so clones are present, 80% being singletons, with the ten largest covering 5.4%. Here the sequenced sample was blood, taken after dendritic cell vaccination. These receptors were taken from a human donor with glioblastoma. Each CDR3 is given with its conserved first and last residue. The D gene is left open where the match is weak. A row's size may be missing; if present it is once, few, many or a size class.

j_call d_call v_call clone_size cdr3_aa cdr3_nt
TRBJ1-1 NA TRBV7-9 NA CASSLAQGKAYTEAFF TGTGCCAGCAGCTTAGCGCAGGGTAAGGCGTACACTGAAGCTTTCTTT
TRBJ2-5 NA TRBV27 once CASSLGPIISGKETQYF TGTGCCAGCAGTTTAGGGCCCATAATTAGCGGCAAAGAGACCCAGTACTTC
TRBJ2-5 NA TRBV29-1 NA CSVEDEVLQETQYF TGCAGCGTTGAAGATGAGGTACTTCAAGAGACCCAGTACTTC
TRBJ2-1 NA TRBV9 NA CASSVVGGKQFF TGTGCCAGCAGCGTAGTGGGCGGGAAGCAGTTCTTC
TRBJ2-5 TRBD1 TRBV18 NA CASSPRDRAETQYF TGTGCCAGCTCACCACGAGACAGGGCAGAGACCCAGTACTTC
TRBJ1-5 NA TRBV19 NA CASSITGLGQAKYSNQPQHF TGTGCCAGTAGTATCACCGGCTTGGGACAAGCAAAATATAGCAATCAGCCCCAGCATTTT
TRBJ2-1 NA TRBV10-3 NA CAIRGGAGPSSYNEQFF TGTGCCATCAGGGGGGGAGCGGGTCCGAGCTCCTACAATGAGCAGTTCTTC
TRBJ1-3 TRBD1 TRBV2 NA CASSGYRGGSGNTIYF TGTGCCAGCAGTGGATACAGGGGGGGCTCTGGAAACACCATATATTTT
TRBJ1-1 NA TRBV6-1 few CASFGQMNTEAFF TGTGCCAGCTTCGGACAGATGAACACTGAAGCTTTCTTT
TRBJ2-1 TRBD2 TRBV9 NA CASSVVAGGNEQFF TGTGCCAGCAGCGTAGTAGCGGGGGGCAATGAGCAGTTCTTC
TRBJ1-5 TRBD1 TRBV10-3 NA CAISRTGLHNQPQHF TGTGCCATCTCTCGGACAGGGTTACACAATCAGCCCCAGCATTTT
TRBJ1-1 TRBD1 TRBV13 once CASSSRDRVMNTEAFF TGTGCCAGCAGCTCCCGGGACAGAGTTATGAACACTGAAGCTTTCTTT
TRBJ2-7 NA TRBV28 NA CASSLSRRYEQYF TGTGCCAGCAGTTTATCGCGGAGGTACGAGCAGTACTTC
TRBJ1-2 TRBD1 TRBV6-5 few CASRAGTGNYGYTF TGTGCCAGCAGAGCCGGGACAGGGAATTATGGCTACACCTTC
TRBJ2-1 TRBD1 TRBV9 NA CASSMGQGARNEQFF TGTGCCAGCAGCATGGGACAGGGGGCACGCAATGAGCAGTTCTTC
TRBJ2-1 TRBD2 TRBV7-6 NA CASSLGINAGAGNEQFF TGTGCCAGCAGCTTAGGTATTAATGCGGGAGCAGGTAATGAGCAGTTCTTC
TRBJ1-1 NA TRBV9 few CASSAEQGEAFF TGTGCCAGCAGCGCCGAACAGGGTGAAGCTTTCTTT
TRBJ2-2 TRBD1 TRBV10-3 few CASKARGQANTGELFF TGTGCCTCGAAAGCTAGGGGACAGGCGAACACCGGGGAGCTGTTTTTT
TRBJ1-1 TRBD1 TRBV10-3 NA CAISLTGWGTEAFF TGTGCCATCAGCTTGACAGGGTGGGGCACTGAAGCTTTCTTT
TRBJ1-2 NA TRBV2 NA CASSGARETF TGTGCCAGCAGTGGTGCCAGGGAAACCTTC
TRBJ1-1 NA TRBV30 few CAWIRDTNTEAFF TGTGCCTGGATCCGGGACACGAACACTGAAGCTTTCTTT
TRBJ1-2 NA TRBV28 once CASSLPQGVGYGYTF TGTGCCAGCAGTTTACCACAGGGTGTTGGCTATGGCTACACCTTC
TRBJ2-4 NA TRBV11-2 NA CASSLGGAIQYF TGTGCCAGCAGCTTAGGTGGGGCCATTCAGTACTTC
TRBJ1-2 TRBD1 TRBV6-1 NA CASSDVTGTDHGYTF TGTGCCAGCAGTGACGTGACAGGGACGGATCATGGCTACACCTTC
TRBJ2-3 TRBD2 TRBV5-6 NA CASSPGLGGDTQYF TGTGCCAGCAGCCCGGGACTAGGGGGTGATACGCAGTATTTT
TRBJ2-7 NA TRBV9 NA CASSVGLEPYEQYF TGTGCCAGCAGCGTAGGTCTAGAGCCCTACGAGCAGTACTTC
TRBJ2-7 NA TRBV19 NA CASSISPQGSSYEQYF TGTGCCAGTAGTATTAGTCCCCAGGGGAGCTCCTACGAGCAGTACTTC
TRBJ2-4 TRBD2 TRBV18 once CASTPGGENIQYF TGTGCCAGCACCCCGGGGGGAGAAAACATTCAGTACTTC
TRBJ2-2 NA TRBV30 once CAWSRPGAAGELFF TGTGCCTGGAGCCGGCCAGGGGCGGCCGGGGAGCTGTTTTTT
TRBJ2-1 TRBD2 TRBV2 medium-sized CASTGLAVYNEQFF TGTGCCAGCACGGGACTAGCGGTTTACAATGAGCAGTTCTTC
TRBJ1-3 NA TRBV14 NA CASSQGTGEIGGNTIYF TGTGCCAGCAGCCAAGGAACAGGCGAAATAGGTGGAAACACCATATATTTT
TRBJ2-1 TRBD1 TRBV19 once CATGTVYNEQFF TGTGCCACCGGGACAGTCTACAATGAGCAGTTCTTC
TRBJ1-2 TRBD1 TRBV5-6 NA CASSLIAGTGAYYGYTF TGTGCCAGCAGCTTGATCGCGGGGACAGGGGCTTATTATGGCTACACCTTC
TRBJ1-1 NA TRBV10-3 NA CAISDRGNTEAFF TGTGCCATCAGTGACAGGGGGAACACTGAAGCTTTCTTT
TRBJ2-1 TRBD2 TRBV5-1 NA CASSLGAGTSGGEQFF TGCGCCAGCAGCTTGGGGGCCGGGACTAGCGGCGGTGAGCAGTTCTTC
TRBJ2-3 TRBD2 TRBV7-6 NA CASSLSGGQSRSTDTQYF TGTGCCAGCAGTCTTAGCGGGGGCCAATCAAGAAGCACAGATACGCAGTATTTT
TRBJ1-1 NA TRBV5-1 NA CASSFGLGGSITEAFF TGCGCCAGCAGCTTCGGATTGGGAGGGAGCATCACTGAAGCTTTCTTT
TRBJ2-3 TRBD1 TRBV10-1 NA CASFEGHRGSDTQYF TGCGCCAGCTTCGAGGGTCACAGGGGATCCGATACGCAGTATTTT
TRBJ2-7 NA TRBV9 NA CASSARDSSSYEQYF TGTGCCAGCAGCGCGCGGGACTCCAGCTCCTACGAGCAGTACTTC
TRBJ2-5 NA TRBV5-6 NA CASSLSRQQLETQYF TGTGCCAGCAGCTTATCTCGACAGCAACTTGAGACCCAGTACTTC
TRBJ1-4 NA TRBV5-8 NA CASSFSRAVWNEKLFF TGTGCCAGCAGCTTTTCGAGGGCCGTCTGGAATGAAAAACTGTTTTTT